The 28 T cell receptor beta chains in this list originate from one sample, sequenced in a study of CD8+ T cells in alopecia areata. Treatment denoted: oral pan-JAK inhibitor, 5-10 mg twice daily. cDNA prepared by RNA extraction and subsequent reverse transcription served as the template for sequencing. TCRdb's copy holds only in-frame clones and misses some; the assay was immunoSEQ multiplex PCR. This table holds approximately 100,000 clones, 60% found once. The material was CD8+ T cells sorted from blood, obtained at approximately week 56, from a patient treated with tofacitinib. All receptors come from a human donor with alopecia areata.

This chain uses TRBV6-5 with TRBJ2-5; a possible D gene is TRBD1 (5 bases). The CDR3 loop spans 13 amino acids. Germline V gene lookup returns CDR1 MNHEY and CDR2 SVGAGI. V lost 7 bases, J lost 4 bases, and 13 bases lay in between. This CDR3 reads CASTPPQGETQYF. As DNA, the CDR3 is TGTGCCAGCACCCCTCCCCAGGGAGAGACCCAGTACTTC.

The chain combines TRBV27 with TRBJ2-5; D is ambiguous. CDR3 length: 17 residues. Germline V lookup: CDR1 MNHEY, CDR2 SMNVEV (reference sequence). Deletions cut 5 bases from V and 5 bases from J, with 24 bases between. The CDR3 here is CASSPSPSATASETQYF. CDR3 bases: TGTGCCAGCAGTCCGAGCCCCTCCGCGACCGCCTCGGAGACCCAGTACTTC.

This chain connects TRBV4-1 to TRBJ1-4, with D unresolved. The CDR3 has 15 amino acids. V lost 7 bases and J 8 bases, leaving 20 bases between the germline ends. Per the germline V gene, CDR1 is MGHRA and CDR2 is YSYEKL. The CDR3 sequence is CASTPRRVIQEKLFF. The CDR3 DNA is TGCGCCAGCACCCCACGGAGGGTAATTCAAGAAAAACTGTTTTTT.

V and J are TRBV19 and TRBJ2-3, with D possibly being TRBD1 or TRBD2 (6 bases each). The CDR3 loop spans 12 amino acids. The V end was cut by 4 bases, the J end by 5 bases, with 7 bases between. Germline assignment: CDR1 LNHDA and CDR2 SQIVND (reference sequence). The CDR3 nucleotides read TGTGCCAGTAGTAAGGGGGGAGATACGCAGTATTTT. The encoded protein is CASSKGGDTQYF.

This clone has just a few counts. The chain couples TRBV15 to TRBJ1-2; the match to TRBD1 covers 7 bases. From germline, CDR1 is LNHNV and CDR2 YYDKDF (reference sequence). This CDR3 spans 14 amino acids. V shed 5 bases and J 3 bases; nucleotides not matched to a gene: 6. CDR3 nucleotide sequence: TGTGCCACCAGCCCAGACAGGGAGGACTATGGCTACACCTTC. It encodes CATSPDREDYGYTF.

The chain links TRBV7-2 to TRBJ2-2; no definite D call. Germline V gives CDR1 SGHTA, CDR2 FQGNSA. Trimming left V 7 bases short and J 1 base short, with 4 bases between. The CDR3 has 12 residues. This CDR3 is CASIKNTGELFF. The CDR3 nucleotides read TGTGCCAGCATCAAGAACACCGGGGAGCTGTTTTTT.

The CDR3 nucleotides read TGTGCCAGCAGTTACGGGCAGTCCCATCAGCCCCAGCATTTT. Its translation is CASSYGQSHQPQHF. This rearrangement joins TRBV6-5 to TRBJ1-5; the D is unclear. The V gene's germline CDR1 is MNHEY and CDR2 SVGAGI. CDR3 length equals 14 residues. V shed 2 bases and J shed 5 bases, with 10 bases lying between them.

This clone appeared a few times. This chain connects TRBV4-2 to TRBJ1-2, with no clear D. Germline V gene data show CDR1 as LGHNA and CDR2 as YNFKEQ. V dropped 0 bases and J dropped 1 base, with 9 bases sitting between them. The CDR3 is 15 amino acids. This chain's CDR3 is CASSQERTDNYGYTF. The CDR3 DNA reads TGTGCCAGCAGCCAAGAACGAACCGATAACTATGGCTACACCTTC.

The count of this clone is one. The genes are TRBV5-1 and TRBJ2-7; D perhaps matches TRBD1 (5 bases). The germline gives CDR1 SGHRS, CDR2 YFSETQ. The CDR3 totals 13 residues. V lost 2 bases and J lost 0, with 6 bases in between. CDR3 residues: CASSLTGSYEQYF. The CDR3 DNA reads TGCGCCAGCAGCTTAACAGGCTCCTACGAGCAGTACTTC.

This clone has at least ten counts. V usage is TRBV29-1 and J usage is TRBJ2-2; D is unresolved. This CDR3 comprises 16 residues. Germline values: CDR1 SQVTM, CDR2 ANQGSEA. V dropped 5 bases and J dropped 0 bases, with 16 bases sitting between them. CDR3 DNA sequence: TGCAGCGTTCCCTCCTCGGGTAGGGCGAACACCGGGGAGCTGTTTTTT. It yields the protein CSVPSSGRANTGELFF.

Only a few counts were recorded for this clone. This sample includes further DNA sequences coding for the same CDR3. CDR3 in DNA: TGCAGCGTTGGCCGGGCGAACACTGAAGCTTTCTTT. It specifies CSVGRANTEAFF. This chain joins TRBV29-1 and TRBJ1-1; no definite D call. CDR1 is SQVTM, CDR2 ANQGSEA, per germline. CDR3 length equals 12 residues. Deletions cut 4 bases from V and 1 base from J, with 7 bases between.

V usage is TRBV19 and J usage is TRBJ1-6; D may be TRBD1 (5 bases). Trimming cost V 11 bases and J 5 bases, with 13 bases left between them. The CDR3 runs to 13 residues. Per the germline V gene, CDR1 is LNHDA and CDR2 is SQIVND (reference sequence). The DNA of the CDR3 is TGTGCCTCAGTTGGGACGGATAATTCACCCCTCCACTTT. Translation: CASVGTDNSPLHF.

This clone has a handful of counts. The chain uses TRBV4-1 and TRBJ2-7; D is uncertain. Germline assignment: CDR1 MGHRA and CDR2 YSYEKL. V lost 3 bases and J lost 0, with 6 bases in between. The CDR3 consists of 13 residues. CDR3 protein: CASSHRTSYEQYF. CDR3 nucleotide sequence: TGCGCCAGCAGCCATCGGACCTCCTACGAGCAGTACTTC.

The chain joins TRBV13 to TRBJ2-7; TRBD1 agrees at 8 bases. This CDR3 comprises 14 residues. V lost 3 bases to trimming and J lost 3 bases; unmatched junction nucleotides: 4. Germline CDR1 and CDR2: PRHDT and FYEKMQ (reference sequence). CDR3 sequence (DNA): TGTGCCAGCAGCTTCAGGGGGCGAGGCTACGAGCAGTACTTC. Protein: CASSFRGRGYEQYF.

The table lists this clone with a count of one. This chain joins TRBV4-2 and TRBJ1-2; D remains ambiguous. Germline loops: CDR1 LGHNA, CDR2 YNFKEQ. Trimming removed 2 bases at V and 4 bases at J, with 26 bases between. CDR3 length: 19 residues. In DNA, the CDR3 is TGTGCCAGCAGCCAACCCCCCACCGGGCAGGCCTCCCGGCGCTATGGCTACACCTTC. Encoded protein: CASSQPPTGQASRRYGYTF.

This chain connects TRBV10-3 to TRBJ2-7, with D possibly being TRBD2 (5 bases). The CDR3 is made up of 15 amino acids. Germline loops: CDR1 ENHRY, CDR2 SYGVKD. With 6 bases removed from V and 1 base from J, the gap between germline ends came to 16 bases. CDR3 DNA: TGTGCCATCAGGGTCCTGGCGGGCCCTTCCTACGAGCAGTACTTC. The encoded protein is CAIRVLAGPSYEQYF.

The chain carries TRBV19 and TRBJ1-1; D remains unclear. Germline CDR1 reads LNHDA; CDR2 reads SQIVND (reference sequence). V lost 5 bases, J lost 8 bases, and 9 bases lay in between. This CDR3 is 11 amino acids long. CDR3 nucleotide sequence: TGTGCCAGTAGTTTGGTCTCCGAAGCTTTCTTT. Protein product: CASSLVSEAFF.

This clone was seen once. The CDR3 region has the DNA TGCGCCAGCAGCTCCGGACAGGGGTGGCCCTACGAGCAGTACTTC. Its protein is CASSSGQGWPYEQYF. The chain couples TRBV5-1 to TRBJ2-7; 9 bases align to TRBD1. J gave up 2 bases and V 3 bases, and 6 bases lay outside the gene matches. This CDR3 is 15 amino acids long. Per the germline V gene, CDR1 is SGHRS and CDR2 is YFSETQ.

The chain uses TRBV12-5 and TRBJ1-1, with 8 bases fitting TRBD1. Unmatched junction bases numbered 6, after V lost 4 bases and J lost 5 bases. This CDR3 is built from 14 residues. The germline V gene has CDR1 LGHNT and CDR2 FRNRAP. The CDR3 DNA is TGTGCTAGTGGTTCGGGACAGGTAATAACTGAAGCTTTCTTT. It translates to CASGSGQVITEAFF.

The CDR3 sequence: CASSQDPGHSSYEQYF. The DNA of the CDR3 is TGCGCCAGCAGCCAAGATCCAGGGCATAGCTCCTACGAGCAGTACTTC. The V and J genes are TRBV4-1 and TRBJ2-7; tentative D call: TRBD1 (5 bases). The germline gives CDR1 MGHRA, CDR2 YSYEKL. This CDR3 region has 16 residues. The V and J ends lost 0 bases and 0 bases respectively, with 12 bases between them.

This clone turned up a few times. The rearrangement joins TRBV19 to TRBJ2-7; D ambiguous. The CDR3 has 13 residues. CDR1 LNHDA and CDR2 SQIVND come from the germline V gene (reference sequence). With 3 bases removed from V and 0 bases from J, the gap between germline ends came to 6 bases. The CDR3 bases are TGTGCCAGTAGTATCGAGCCCTCCTACGAGCAGTACTTC. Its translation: CASSIEPSYEQYF.

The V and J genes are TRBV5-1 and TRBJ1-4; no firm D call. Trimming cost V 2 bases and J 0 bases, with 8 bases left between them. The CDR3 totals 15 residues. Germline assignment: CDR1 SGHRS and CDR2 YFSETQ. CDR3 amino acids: CASSLFGATNEKLFF. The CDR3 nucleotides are TGCGCCAGCAGCTTATTTGGAGCAACTAATGAAAAACTGTTTTTT.

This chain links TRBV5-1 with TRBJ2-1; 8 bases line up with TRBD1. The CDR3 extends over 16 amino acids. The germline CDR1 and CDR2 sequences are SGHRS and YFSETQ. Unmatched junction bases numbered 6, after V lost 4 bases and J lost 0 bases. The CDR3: CASSLSGQGSYNEQFF. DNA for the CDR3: TGCGCCAGCAGCCTAAGTGGACAGGGCTCCTACAATGAGCAGTTCTTC. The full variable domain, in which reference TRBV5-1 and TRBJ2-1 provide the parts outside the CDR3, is KAGVTQTPRYLIKTRGQQVTLSCSPISGHRSVSWYQQTPGQGLQFLFEYFSETQRNKGNFPGRFSGRQFSNSRSEMNVSTLELGDSALYLCASSLSGQGSYNEQFFGPGTRLTVL.

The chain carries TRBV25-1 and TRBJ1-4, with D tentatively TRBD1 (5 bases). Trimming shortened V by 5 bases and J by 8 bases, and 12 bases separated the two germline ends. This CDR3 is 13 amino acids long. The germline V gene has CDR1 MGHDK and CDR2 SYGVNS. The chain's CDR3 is CASSRGGSEKLFF. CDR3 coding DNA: TGTGCCAGCAGTCGGGGGGGGAGCGAAAAACTGTTTTTT.

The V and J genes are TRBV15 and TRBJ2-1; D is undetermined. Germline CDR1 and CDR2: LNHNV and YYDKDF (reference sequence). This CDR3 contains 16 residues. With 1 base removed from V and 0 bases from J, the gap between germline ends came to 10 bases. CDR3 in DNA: TGTGCCACCAGCAGAGGGATTACCAGCTCCTACAATGAGCAGTTCTTC. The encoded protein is CATSRGITSSYNEQFF.

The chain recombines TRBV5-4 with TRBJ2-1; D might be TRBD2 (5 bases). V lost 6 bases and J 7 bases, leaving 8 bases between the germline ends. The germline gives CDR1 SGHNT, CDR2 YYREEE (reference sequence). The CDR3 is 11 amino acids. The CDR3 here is CASIRGNEQFF. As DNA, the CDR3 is TGTGCCAGCATCAGAGGGAATGAGCAGTTCTTC. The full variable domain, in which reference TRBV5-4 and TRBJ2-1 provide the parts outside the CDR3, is ETGVTQSPTHLIKTRGQQVTLRCSSQSGHNTVSWYQQALGQGPQFIFQYYREEENGRGNFPPRFSGLQFPNYSSELNVNALELDDSALYLCASIRGNEQFFGPGTRLTVL.

The CDR3 reads CASSATGGNQPQHF. The CDR3 DNA reads as TGTGCCAGCAGCGCCACAGGGGGCAATCAGCCCCAGCATTTT. The rearrangement links TRBV2 to TRBJ1-5; 7 bases are a match to TRBD1. J was trimmed by 2 bases and V by 6 bases; bases with no gene match: 4. This CDR3 contains 14 residues. Per germline, CDR1 SNHLY and CDR2 FYNNEI.

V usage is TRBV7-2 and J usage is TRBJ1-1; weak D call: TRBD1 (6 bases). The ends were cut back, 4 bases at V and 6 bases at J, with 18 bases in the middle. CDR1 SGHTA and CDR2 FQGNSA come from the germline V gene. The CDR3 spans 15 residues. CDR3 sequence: CASSSNGGFRAEAFF. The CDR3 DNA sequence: TGTGCCAGCAGCTCTAACGGGGGCTTTCGAGCTGAAGCTTTCTTT.